Listed here are 21 T cell receptor beta chains from one sample, sequenced in a study of CD8 T cells in ankylosing spondylitis. A single record per CDR3 protein comes from TCRdb applying MiXCR to the 5' RACE reads. The table shows around 99,000 distinct CDR3 sequences, with 8.8% occurring only once. The sequenced material came from blood, either unsorted or a sorted T cell fraction (not recorded which). These receptor sequences come from a male donor with ankylosing spondylitis or in good health (not recorded which).

This clonotype occurred many times. V is TRBV29-1 and J is TRBJ1-2, with D possibly matching TRBD1 (5 bases). Per the germline V gene, CDR1 is SQVTM and CDR2 is ANQGSEA. V was shortened by 3 bases and J by 5 bases, with 13 bases between the two germline ends. The CDR3 is 13 residues long. This chain's CDR3 is CSVDGGGRYGYTF. Written as DNA, the CDR3 is TGCAGCGTTGATGGCGGGGGACGGTATGGCTACACCTTC.

This clonotype was observed at least ten times. This chain joins TRBV12-3 or TRBV12-4 and TRBJ1-1; no firm D call. V lost 2 bases, J lost 4 bases, and 14 bases lay in between. This CDR3 contains 15 residues. For the CDR3, the DNA is TGTGCCAGCAGTTTATTCGGCGGGATGGGCACTGAAGCTTTCTTT. Translated, it gives CASSLFGGMGTEAFF.

This clonotype was observed many times. This chain uses TRBV5-1 with TRBJ1-1; 8 bases agree with TRBD1. This CDR3 has 15 residues. V dropped 4 bases and J dropped 2; count of bases not matched to a gene: 7. In germline, CDR1 is SGHRS, CDR2 YFSETQ. CDR3 DNA: TGCGCCAGCAGCGCGGGACAGGAGGAAAACACTGAAGCTTTCTTT. Translation gives CASSAGQEENTEAFF. The variable domain in full, completed from reference TRBV5-1 and TRBJ1-1, reads KAGVTQTPRYLIKTRGQQVTLSCSPISGHRSVSWYQQTPGQGLQFLFEYFSETQRNKGNFPGRFSGRQFSNSRSEMNVSTLELGDSALYLCASSAGQEENTEAFFGQGTRLTVV.

This clonotype was counted many times. The chain joins TRBV2 to TRBJ2-3; possibly TRBD2 for D (6 bases). Trimming stripped 7 bases from V and 3 bases from J, with 8 bases between. The CDR3 has 12 amino acids. Germline CDR1 is SNHLY and CDR2 is FYNNEI. CDR3 sequence: CASNLATDTQYF. The DNA of the CDR3 is TGTGCCAGCAATCTAGCGACAGATACGCAGTATTTT.

At least ten counts were recorded for this clonotype. V usage is TRBV28 and J usage is TRBJ2-1; the D call may be TRBD1 or TRBD2 (5 bases each). The V end lost 6 bases, the J end lost 6 bases, and 18 bases lay between the germline ends. Per the germline V gene, CDR1 is MDHEN and CDR2 is SYDVKM. The CDR3 length is 15 residues. The CDR3 sequence: CASSPFRGEGNEQFF. The CDR3 DNA follows: TGTGCCAGCAGCCCATTTAGAGGGGAAGGCAATGAGCAGTTCTTC. Variable domain in full (rest from reference TRBV28 and TRBJ2-1): DVKVTQSSRYLVKRTGEKVFLECVQDMDHENMFWYRQDPGLGLRLIYFSYDVKMKEKGDIPEGYSVSREKKERFSLILESASTNQTSMYLCASSPFRGEGNEQFFGPGTRLTVL.

This clonotype was counted many times. V usage is TRBV12-3 or TRBV12-4 and J usage is TRBJ1-2; 7 bases fit TRBD1. The CDR3 totals 16 residues. Trimming at V came to 6 bases and at J to 3 bases, leaving 13 bases not matched to a gene. CDR3 nucleotides: TGTGCCAGCAGACCCCTTGGGCTCAGGGGGGACTATGGCTACACCTTC. It yields the protein CASRPLGLRGDYGYTF.

Concerning this clonotype: A read error may be the cause here, since a much bigger clone is one base away. The CDR3 nucleotides are TGCAGCCAGACAGGGGCCTCCTACGAGCAGTACTTC. Its translation: CSQTGASYEQYF. The rearrangement uses TRBV20-1 and TRBJ2-7; TRBD1 agrees at 8 bases. The CDR3 runs 12 residues. Germline-derived CDR1 and CDR2 are DFQATT and SNEGSKA (reference sequence).

This clonotype was counted many times. The V gene is TRBV7-2, the J gene TRBJ2-7; 7 nucleotides agree with TRBD1. After removal of 5 bases from V and 4 bases from J, the junction contained 5 bases not matched to a gene. CDR3 length: 13 residues. Germline loops: CDR1 SGHTA, CDR2 FQGNSA. CDR3 in amino acids: CASSTGVGYEQYF. The CDR3 DNA is TGTGCCAGCAGCACAGGGGTTGGGTACGAGCAGTACTTC.

Many counts were recorded for this clonotype. The chain couples TRBV28 to TRBJ2-7; no clear D gene. V gave up 6 bases and J gave up 4 bases, with 7 bases separating them. Germline V gene lookup returns CDR1 MDHEN and CDR2 SYDVKM. The CDR3 has 11 residues. The CDR3 DNA sequence: TGTGCCAGCAGCACCGGATACGAGCAGTACTTC. It specifies CASSTGYEQYF. Using reference TRBV28 and TRBJ2-7 for the parts outside the CDR3, the full variable domain is DVKVTQSSRYLVKRTGEKVFLECVQDMDHENMFWYRQDPGLGLRLIYFSYDVKMKEKGDIPEGYSVSREKKERFSLILESASTNQTSMYLCASSTGYEQYFGPGTRLTVT.

This clonotype appeared many times. The chain carries TRBV20-1 and TRBJ1-3, with D hard to call. V was trimmed by 6 bases and J by 0 bases, leaving 12 bases between them. Germline V gene lookup returns CDR1 DFQATT and CDR2 SNEGSKA (reference sequence). There are 14 residues in the CDR3. The CDR3 DNA reads as TGCAGTGCCAAGGACGGATACTCTGGAAACACCATATATTTT. Translated, it gives CSAKDGYSGNTIYF.

This clonotype appeared many times. The chain recombines TRBV24-1 with TRBJ2-3; 9 nucleotides align to TRBD1. CDR1 and CDR2 from the germline V gene are KGHDR and SFDVKD. V shed 4 bases, J shed 3 bases, and the junction held 10 bases outside the gene matches. This CDR3 has 17 amino acids. The CDR3 loop reads CATSEDRGTDFTDTQYF. The CDR3 nucleotides read TGTGCCACCAGTGAGGACAGGGGAACCGATTTTACAGATACGCAGTATTTT.

This clonotype was counted many times. The chain recombines TRBV12-3 or TRBV12-4 with TRBJ1-5; no clear D gene. CDR3 length: 18 amino acids. Trimming took 5 bases from V and 0 from J, leaving 20 bases between them. Here the CDR3 reads CASSPPNDHFYSNQPQHF. The CDR3 nucleotides are TGTGCCAGCAGTCCGCCAAATGATCATTTCTATAGCAATCAGCCCCAGCATTTT.

This clonotype was found many times. The rearrangement links TRBV5-1 to TRBJ1-1; 9 nucleotides align to TRBD1. Germline CDR1 reads SGHRS; CDR2 reads YFSETQ. The CDR3 loop spans 15 amino acids. The V segment lost 0 bases and the J segment 6 bases; nucleotides outside the gene matches: 6. CDR3 loop: CASSLGQGGFAEAFF. The CDR3 DNA reads as TGCGCCAGCAGCTTGGGACAGGGGGGGTTTGCTGAAGCTTTCTTT.

This clonotype was recorded at least ten times. The rearrangement joins TRBV20-1 to TRBJ2-1, with D possibly matching TRBD2 (7 bases). CDR1 and CDR2 from the germline V gene are DFQATT and SNEGSKA (reference sequence). The CDR3 has 16 residues. V was shortened by 0 bases and J by 7 bases, with 19 bases between the two germline ends. In DNA form, the CDR3 reads TGCAGTGCTAGAGAGTCTTGGGGGGGGGCCTTTAATGAGCAGTTCTTC. Translated: CSARESWGGAFNEQFF.

This clonotype was detected many times. The V and J genes are TRBV28 and TRBJ1-1; no clear D. V was cut by 3 bases and J by 0 bases, with 5 bases left in between. This CDR3 region has 13 residues. Germline CDR1 MDHEN, CDR2 SYDVKM. In DNA form, the CDR3 reads TGTGCCAGCAGTTTTCGCCTGAACACTGAAGCTTTCTTT. This gives the protein CASSFRLNTEAFF.

In the case of this clonotype: It may be a read error: a sequence one base away is much more abundant. CDR3 protein: CSSSYGPKHTYEQYF. Here the CDR3 DNA reads TGTTCCAGCAGCTACGGACCAAAACATACCTACGAGCAGTACTTC. V gene TRBV7-9 combines with J gene TRBJ2-7; D unclear. CDR1 is SEHNR, CDR2 FQNEAQ, per germline (reference sequence). There are 15 residues in the CDR3.

This clonotype was seen at least ten times. The chain carries TRBV7-3 and TRBJ1-1; D perhaps matches TRBD1 (6 bases). The CDR3 runs to 16 residues. Germline CDR1 and CDR2: SGHTA and FQGTGA. With 0 bases removed from V and 0 bases from J, the gap between germline ends came to 11 bases. The CDR3 loop reads CASSLTPGGVNTEAFF. CDR3 nucleotide sequence: TGTGCCAGCAGCTTAACCCCCGGGGGCGTGAACACTGAAGCTTTCTTT.

This clonotype was counted many times. This sequence joins TRBV7-2 and TRBJ2-7; 7 bases are a match to TRBD2. Germline lookup yields CDR1 SGHTA and CDR2 FQGNSA. Trimming cost V 4 bases and J 3 bases; bases outside gene matches: 6. This CDR3 comprises 14 residues. The CDR3 DNA reads TGTGCCAGCAGCTCGGGGACTAACTACTACGAGCAGTACTTC. Protein sequence: CASSSGTNYYEQYF. Complete variable domain (other parts from reference TRBV7-2 and TRBJ2-7): GAGVSQSPSNKVTEKGKDVELRCDPISGHTALYWYRQSLGQGLEFLIYFQGNSAPDKSGLPSDRFSAERTGGSVSTLTIQRTQQEDSAVYLCASSSGTNYYEQYFGPGTRLTVT.

This chain joins TRBV5-1 and TRBJ2-5; tentative D call: TRBD2 (6 bases). The CDR3 totals 14 residues. Germline V CDR1 and CDR2: SGHRS, YFSETQ. Between the trimmed V and J ends, which lost 4 bases and 5 bases, there was a span of 15 bases. This chain's CDR3 is CASSRDGGYETQYF. The CDR3 coding sequence is TGCGCCAGCAGCCGCGACGGAGGGTACGAGACCCAGTACTTC.

This clonotype occurred many times. CDR3 region: CASSPQAGVLNEQFF. The CDR3 nucleotides are TGTGCCAGCAGTCCTCAAGCGGGGGTCCTCAATGAGCAGTTCTTC. The chain recombines TRBV27 with TRBJ2-1, with 8 bases aligning to TRBD2. Germline trimming cut 5 bases from V and 6 bases from J; bases unmatched to any gene: 9. Germline values: CDR1 MNHEY, CDR2 SMNVEV (reference sequence). This CDR3 has 15 amino acids.

Comment on this clonotype: This clone may be a read error of a much larger clone one base away. The V gene is TRBV5-6, the J gene TRBJ1-2; TRBD1 aligns across 9 bases. CDR1 is SGHDT, CDR2 YYEEEE, per germline. The CDR3 length is 14 residues. The V and J ends lost 2 bases and 6 bases, in that order; junction bases with no gene match: 5. The DNA for the CDR3 is TGTGCCAGCAGCTTACAGGGGGCAGTCCATGGCTACACCTTC. Amino acid sequence: CASSLQGAVHGYTF.